The clone carrying this T cell receptor (beta chain) was observed a handful of times. Its matching antigen is unknown. The sample originates from a study of T cells in Graves' hyperthyroidism and ophthalmopathy. Study-wide results and limits: Researchers found most expanded thyroid clonotypes above 0.001 in blood as well. Ophthalmopathy and stable hyperthyroidism were separated by a 13 V-J model.

The germline gives CDR1 SGHNT, CDR2 YYREEE (reference sequence). V shed 1 base and J shed 4 bases, with 14 bases lying between them. CDR3 size: 15 residues. TCR beta CDR3 region amplification was performed from RNA transcripts. HTBI primers were used for first-round RT-PCR of the TCR CDR3. TCRdb ran MiXCR on the multiplex PCR reads and lists one entry per CDR3 protein. The sample holds 600,000 to 700,000 distinct CDR3 sequences, less than 45% seen once. The receptor was derived from an adult man with Graves' disease, either hyperthyroidism or ophthalmopathy (not recorded which). The chain employs TRBV5-4 and TRBJ2-5, with D perhaps matching TRBD1 or TRBD2 (5 bases each). Sequenced material: peripheral blood or thyroid tissue (not recorded which). The DNA for the CDR3 is TGTGCCAGCAGCTTGTCGGTGGGGGATCGAGAGACCCAGTACTTC. This sequence encodes CASSLSVGDRETQYF.